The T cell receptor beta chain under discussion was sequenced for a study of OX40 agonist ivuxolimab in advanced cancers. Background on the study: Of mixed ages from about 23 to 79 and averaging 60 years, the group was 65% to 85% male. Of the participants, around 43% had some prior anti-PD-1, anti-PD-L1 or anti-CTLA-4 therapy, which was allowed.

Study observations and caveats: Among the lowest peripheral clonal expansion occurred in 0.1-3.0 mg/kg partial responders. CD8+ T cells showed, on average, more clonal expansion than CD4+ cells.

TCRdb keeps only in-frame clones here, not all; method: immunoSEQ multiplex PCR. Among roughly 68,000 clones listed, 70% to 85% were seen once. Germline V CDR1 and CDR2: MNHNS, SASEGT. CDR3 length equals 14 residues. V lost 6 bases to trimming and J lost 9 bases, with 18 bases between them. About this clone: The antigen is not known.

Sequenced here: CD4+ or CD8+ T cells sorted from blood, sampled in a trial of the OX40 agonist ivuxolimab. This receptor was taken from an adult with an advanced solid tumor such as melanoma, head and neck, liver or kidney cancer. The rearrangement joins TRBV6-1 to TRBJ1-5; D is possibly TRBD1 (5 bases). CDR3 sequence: CASRGEASLMPQHF. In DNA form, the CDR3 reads TGTGCCAGCAGAGGGGAGGCCAGCTTGATGCCCCAGCATTTT.